What follows describes a single T cell receptor (beta chain). The antigen is unknown. This sample is part of a study of shared clonotypes between healthy human individuals. General observations from the study: The sharing of 4.5% to 6.5% of naive CD4 clonotypes was seen across a few donors.

Here immunoSEQ multiplex PCR was the method, and the copy in TCRdb shows in-frame clones only, minus some. The sample shows 950,000 to 1,200,000 clones, approximately 75% of them seen only once. The CDR3 length is 17 residues. V was trimmed by 1 base and J by 4 bases, leaving 17 bases between them. CDR1 LNHNV and CDR2 YYDKDF come from the germline V gene (reference sequence). The source of this sequence is a man aged 18 to 35 in good health. Some clones in this sample may be carry-over from other donors' samples. Sequenced input: memory CD4+ T cells from PBMCs. Subset reported: CD45RA-negative fraction. The rearrangement joins TRBV15 to TRBJ1-3; D gene uncertain. CDR3 bases: TGTGCCACCAGCAGAGCACGACTTGACCTTGCAGGAAACACCATATATTTT. It translates to CATSRARLDLAGNTIYF. The variable domain in full, completed from reference TRBV15 and TRBJ1-3, reads DAMVIQNPRYQVTQFGKPVTLSCSQTLNHNVMYWYQQKSSQAPKLLFHYYDKDFNNEADTPDNFQSRRPNTSFCFLDIRSPGLGDTAMYLCATSRARLDLAGNTIYFGEGSWLTVV.